The text below deals with one T cell receptor beta chain. Its antigen is not known. These data are taken from a study of identifying expanded T cells in peripheral blood. General observations from the study: Across healthy donors, higher total template counts meant significantly greater approximately two-week count variance. Differentially abundant clones: approximately 1.3 between replicates, 15 to 17 at approximately 13 days, less than 20 at four.

Sequenced by immunoSEQ multiplex PCR; TCRdb stores in-frame clones only, minus some. The table lists about 74,000 clones, roughly 81% of them singletons. The receptor was isolated from a person aged 18-70 years in good health. Source material: blood.

CDR3 sequence (DNA): TGTGCCTGGAGGACAGAGAGTTTCACTGAAGCTTTCTTT. Translated: CAWRTESFTEAFF. This rearrangement joins TRBV30 to TRBJ1-1; TRBD1 is a possible D gene (5 bases). Germline CDR1 and CDR2: GTSNPN and SVGIG (reference sequence). The CDR3 extends over 13 amino acids. Trimming left V 3 bases short and J 4 bases short, with 12 bases between.